This record concerns one TCR beta chain sequence. Antigen specificity is unknown. The ends were cut back, 2 bases at V and 7 bases at J, with 15 bases in the middle. Germline V gene lookup returns CDR1 MNHNS and CDR2 SASEGT. The CDR3 has 15 amino acids. These data belong to a study of T cell responses to AZD1222 COVID-19 vaccine. Sequencing was performed with immunoSEQ multiplex PCR; in TCRdb, only in-frame clones are kept and a portion is missing. This sample yields 110,000 or so clones, of which over 75% are seen a single time; 9.5% to 15% belongs to the top ten. Study-wide results and caveats: Every sample of the repertoires postdated the peak T cell response. Variant regions that are unmutated are reportedly the target of nearly half of spike-specific TCRs. The sample set comprised mostly white British donors with more females, and clonal diversity was possibly underestimated. Regions 160-218 and 743-854 dominated among vaccine-associated CD4 TCRs spanning spike.

The chain carries TRBV6-1 and TRBJ2-1; no clear D. The receptor's source is an adult in good health. The starting material was peripheral blood, obtained on day 0 of MenACWY control vaccination. The CDR3 nucleotides are TGTGCCAGCAGTGAACAGCCTGCCCCTGGGAATGAGCAGTTCTTC. Translated: CASSEQPAPGNEQFF.